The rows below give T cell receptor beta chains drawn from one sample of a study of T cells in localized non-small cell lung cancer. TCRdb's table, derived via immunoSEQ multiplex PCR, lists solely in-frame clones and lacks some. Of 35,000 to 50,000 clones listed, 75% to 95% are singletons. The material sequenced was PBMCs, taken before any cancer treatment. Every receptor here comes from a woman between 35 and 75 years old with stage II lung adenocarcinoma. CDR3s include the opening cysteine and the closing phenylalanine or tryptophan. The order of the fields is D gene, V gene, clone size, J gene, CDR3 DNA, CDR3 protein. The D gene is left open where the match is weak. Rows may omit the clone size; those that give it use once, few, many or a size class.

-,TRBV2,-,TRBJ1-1,TGTGCCAGCAGTGAAGGTCTGGGGAGAGTTTCTGAAGCTTTCTTT,CASSEGLGRVSEAFF
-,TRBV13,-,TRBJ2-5,TGTGCCAGCAGCCTATCGGAGACCCAGTACTTC,CASSLSETQYF
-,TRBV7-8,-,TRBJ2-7,TGTGCCAGCAGCTTTCAGGTCGGGGGCGAGCAGTACTTC,CASSFQVGGEQYF
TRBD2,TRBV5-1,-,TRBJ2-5,TGCGCCACCAGCCCGGGACTAGCGGAAGAGACCCAGTACTTC,CATSPGLAEETQYF
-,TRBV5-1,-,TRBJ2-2,TGCGCCAGCAGCTCCCTACCGACCGACACTCCTACGAACACCGGGGAGCTGTTTTTT,CASSSLPTDTPTNTGELFF
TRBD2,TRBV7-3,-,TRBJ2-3,TGTGCCAGCAGCCCAGGGAGGGGAAGGGGCACAGATACGCAGTATTTT,CASSPGRGRGTDTQYF
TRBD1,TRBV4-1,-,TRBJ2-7,TGCGCCAGCAGCTTAAATAAAGGATCAGACGGGACAGGGAGGAACGAGCAGTACTTC,CASSLNKGSDGTGRNEQYF
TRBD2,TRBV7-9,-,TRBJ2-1,TGTGCCAGCAGCTTACCCGGACTAGCGGGAGGCAATGAGCAGTTCTTC,CASSLPGLAGGNEQFF
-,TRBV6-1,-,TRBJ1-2,TGTGCCAGCAGTGAAGGGGTCGGCGACTATGGCTACACCTTC,CASSEGVGDYGYTF
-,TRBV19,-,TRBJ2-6,TGTGCCAGTAGTTTCCGAAACCCGGGCAGGGGGGGCTCTGGGGCCAACGTCCTGACTTTC,CASSFRNPGRGGSGANVLTF
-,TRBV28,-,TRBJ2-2,TGTGCCAGCAGTTTGGGGTCCGGGGAGCTGTTTTTT,CASSLGSGELFF
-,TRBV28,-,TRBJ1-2,TGTGCCAGCAGTTTGGGAGGGGGATCTTATGGCTACACCTTC,CASSLGGGSYGYTF
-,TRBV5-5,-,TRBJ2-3,TGTGCCAGCAGCTTAAGGCGTCAGGTTGGAAATACGCAGTATTTT,CASSLRRQVGNTQYF
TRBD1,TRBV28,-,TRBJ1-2,TGTGCCTCCCAGGGGGTCCCCAATTATGGCTACACCTTC,CASQGVPNYGYTF
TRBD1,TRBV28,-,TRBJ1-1,TGTGCCAGCAGTTTATACCAGGGGGCACGGAGGACTGAAGCTTTCTTT,CASSLYQGARRTEAFF
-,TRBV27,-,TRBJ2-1,TGTGCCAGTACCCCAGCGTTTAACAATGAGCAGTTCTTC,CASTPAFNNEQFF
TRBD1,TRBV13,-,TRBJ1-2,TGTGCCAGCAGACAGACAGGGATCTCTCTTAACTATGGCTACACCTTC,CASRQTGISLNYGYTF
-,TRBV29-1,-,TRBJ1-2,TGCAGCGTTGCCAGTCCGAATGGCTACACCTTC,CSVASPNGYTF
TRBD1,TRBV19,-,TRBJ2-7,TGTGCCAGTACTCCAACAGGGGACCCATCCTACGAGCAGTACTTC,CASTPTGDPSYEQYF
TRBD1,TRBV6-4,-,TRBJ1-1,TGTGCCAGCAGTGTGGACAGGGCCACTGAAGCTTTCTTT,CASSVDRATEAFF
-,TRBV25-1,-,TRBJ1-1,TGTGCCAGCAGTGAATATGTGAACACTGAAGCTTTCTTT,CASSEYVNTEAFF
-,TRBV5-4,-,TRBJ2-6,TGTGCCAGCAGCCCGAGGACAGCCCTCTCTGGGGCCAACGTCCTGACTTTC,CASSPRTALSGANVLTF
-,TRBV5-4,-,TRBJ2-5,TGTGCCAGCAGCGGTTGGGACTCGCAAGAGACCCAGTACTTC,CASSGWDSQETQYF
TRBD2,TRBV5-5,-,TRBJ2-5,TGTGCCAGCAGCTTACTAGCGGGAGGCCTATCCCAAGAGACCCAGTACTTC,CASSLLAGGLSQETQYF
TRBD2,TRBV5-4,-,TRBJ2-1,TGTGCCAGCAGCTTGGGTGTGACTAGCGGCTGGCAGTTCTTC,CASSLGVTSGWQFF
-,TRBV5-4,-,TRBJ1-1,TGTGCCAGCAGCTTGGTGGGGGCCGGGATGATGAACACTGAAGCTTTCTTT,CASSLVGAGMMNTEAFF
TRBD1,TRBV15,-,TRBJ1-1,TGTGCCACCAGCACCGGACAGGCCGGCGCTGAAGCTTTCTTT,CATSTGQAGAEAFF
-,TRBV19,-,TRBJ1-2,TGTGCCAGTAGTATACTGCGCACGGGCTGGGGGGACTATGGCTACACCTTC,CASSILRTGWGDYGYTF
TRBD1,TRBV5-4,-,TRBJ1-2,TGTGCCAGCACCCAAGGGACAGGGGATTCGAAGTATGGCTACACCTTC,CASTQGTGDSKYGYTF
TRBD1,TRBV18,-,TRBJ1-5,TGTGCCAGCTCACCGACAGGGGGCAATCAGCCCCAGCATTTT,CASSPTGGNQPQHF
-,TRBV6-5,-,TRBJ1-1,TGTGCCAGCAGTCGTTACCGACAGGCGAACACTGAAGCTTTCTTT,CASSRYRQANTEAFF
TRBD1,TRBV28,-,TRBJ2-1,TGTGCCAGCAGACCCCGACAGGGCGGCTCCTACAATGAGCAGTTCTTC,CASRPRQGGSYNEQFF
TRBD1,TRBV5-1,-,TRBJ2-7,TGCGCCAGCACAGGGACAGGGTTTGTTGGCGAGCAGTACTTC,CASTGTGFVGEQYF
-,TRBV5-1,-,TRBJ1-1,TGCGCCAGCAGCTTTCAGTATACGAACACTGAAGCTTTCTTT,CASSFQYTNTEAFF
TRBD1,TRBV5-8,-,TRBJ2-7,TGTGCCAGCAGCTCCAGGGGGCAGTTCGACGAGCAGTACTTC,CASSSRGQFDEQYF
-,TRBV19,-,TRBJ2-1,TGTGCCAGTAGACCGGGGACTTGGGGTGAGCAGTTCTTC,CASRPGTWGEQFF
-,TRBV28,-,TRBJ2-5,TGTGCCAGCACGGGCCAAGAGACCCAGTACTTC,CASTGQETQYF
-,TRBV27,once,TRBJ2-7,TGTGCCAGCAGTCTATCGTTCGGTTCCTACGAGCAGTACTTC,CASSLSFGSYEQYF
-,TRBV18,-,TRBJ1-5,TGTGCCAGCTCGTGGACGGTAAATCAGCCCCAGCATTTT,CASSWTVNQPQHF
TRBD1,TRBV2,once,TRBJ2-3,TGTGCCAGCAGTGGGGACAGGGCGACTAGCACAGATACGCAGTATTTT,CASSGDRATSTDTQYF
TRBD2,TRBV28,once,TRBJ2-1,TGTGCCAGCAGCTCAAGCGGGAATACCTACAATGAGCAGTTCTTC,CASSSSGNTYNEQFF
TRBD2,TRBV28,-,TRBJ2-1,TGTGCCAGCAGTGGGCGAGCGGGAGCTACCTACAATGAGCAGTTCTTC,CASSGRAGATYNEQFF
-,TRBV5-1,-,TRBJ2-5,TGCGCCAGCAGCTTGGTCGAGGGGATGGAGACCCAGTACTTC,CASSLVEGMETQYF
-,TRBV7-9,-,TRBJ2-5,TGTGCCAGCAGCCTAGTGGGGGCCCAAGAGACCCAGTACTTC,CASSLVGAQETQYF
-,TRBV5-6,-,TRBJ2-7,TGTGCCAGCAGCTTGGGACACCTCTACGAGCAGTACTTC,CASSLGHLYEQYF
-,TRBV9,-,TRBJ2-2,TGTGCCAGCAGCGTAGACCCAGCAACGAACACCGGGGAGCTGTTTTTT,CASSVDPATNTGELFF